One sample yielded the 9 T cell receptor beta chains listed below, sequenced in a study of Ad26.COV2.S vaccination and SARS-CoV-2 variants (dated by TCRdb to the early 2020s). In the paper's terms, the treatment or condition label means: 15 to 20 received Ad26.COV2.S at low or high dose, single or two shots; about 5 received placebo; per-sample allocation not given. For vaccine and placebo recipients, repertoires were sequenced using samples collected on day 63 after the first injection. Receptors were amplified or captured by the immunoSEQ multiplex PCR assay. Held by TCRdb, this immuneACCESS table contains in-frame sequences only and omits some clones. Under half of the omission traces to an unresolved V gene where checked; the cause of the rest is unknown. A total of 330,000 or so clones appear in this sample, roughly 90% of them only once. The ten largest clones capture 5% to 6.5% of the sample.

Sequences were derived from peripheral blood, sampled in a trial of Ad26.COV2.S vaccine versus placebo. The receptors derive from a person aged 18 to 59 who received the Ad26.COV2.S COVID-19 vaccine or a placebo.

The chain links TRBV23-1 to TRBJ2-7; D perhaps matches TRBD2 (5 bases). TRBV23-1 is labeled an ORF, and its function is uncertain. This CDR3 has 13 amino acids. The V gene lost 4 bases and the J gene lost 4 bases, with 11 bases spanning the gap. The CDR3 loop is CASSRRRGYEQYF. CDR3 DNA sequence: TGCGCCAGCAGTCGACGACGGGGTTACGAGCAGTACTTC.

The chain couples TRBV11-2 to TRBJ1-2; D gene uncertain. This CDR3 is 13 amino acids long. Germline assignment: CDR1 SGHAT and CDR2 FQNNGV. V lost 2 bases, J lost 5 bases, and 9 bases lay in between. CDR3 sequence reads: CASSLITSYGYTF. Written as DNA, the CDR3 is TGTGCCAGCAGCTTAATAACATCATATGGCTACACCTTC.

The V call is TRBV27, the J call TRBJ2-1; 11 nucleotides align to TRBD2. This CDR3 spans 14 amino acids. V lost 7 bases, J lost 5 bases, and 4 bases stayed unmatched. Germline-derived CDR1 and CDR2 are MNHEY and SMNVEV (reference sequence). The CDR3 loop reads CASKLAGGNNEQFF. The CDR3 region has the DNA TGTGCCAGCAAATTAGCGGGAGGGAACAATGAGCAGTTCTTC.

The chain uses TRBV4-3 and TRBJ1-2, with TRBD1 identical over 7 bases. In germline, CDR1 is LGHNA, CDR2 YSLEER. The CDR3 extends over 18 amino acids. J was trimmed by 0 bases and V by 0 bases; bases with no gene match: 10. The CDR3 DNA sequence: TGCGCCAGCAGCCAAGAATTGGGGCAGGGGGTAGCTAACTATGGCTACACCTTC. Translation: CASSQELGQGVANYGYTF.

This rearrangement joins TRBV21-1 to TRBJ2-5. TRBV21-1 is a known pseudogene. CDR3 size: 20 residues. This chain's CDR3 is CASISDGGLYPFLQGETQYF. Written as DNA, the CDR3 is TGTGCCAGCATATCGGACGGAGGGCTCTACCCCTTCCTTCAGGGGGAGACCCAGTACTTC.

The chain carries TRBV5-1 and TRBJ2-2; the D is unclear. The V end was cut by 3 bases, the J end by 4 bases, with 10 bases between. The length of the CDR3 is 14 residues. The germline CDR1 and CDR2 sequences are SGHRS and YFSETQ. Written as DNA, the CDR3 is TGCGCCAGCAGCTCCTCTGGCGGCACCGGGGAGCTGTTTTTT. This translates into CASSSSGGTGELFF.

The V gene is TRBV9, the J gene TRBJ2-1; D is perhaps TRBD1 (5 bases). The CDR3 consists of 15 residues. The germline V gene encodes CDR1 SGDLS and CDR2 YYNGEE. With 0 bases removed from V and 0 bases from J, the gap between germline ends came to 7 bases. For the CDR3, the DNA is TGTGCCAGCAGCGTAGGCAGGGACTCCTACAATGAGCAGTTCTTC. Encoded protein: CASSVGRDSYNEQFF.

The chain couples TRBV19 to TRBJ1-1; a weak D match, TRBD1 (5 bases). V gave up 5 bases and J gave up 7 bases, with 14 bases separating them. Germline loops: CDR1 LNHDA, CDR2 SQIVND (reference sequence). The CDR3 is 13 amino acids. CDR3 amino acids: CASSPSWGFEAFF. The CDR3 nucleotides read TGTGCCAGTAGTCCTTCCTGGGGGTTTGAAGCTTTCTTT.

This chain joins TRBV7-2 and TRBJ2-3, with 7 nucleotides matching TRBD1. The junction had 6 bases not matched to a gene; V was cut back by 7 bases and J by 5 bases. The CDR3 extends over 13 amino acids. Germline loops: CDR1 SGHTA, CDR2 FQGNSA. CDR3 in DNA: TGTGCCAGCACCCACAGGGACAGAGATACGCAGTATTTT. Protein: CASTHRDRDTQYF.